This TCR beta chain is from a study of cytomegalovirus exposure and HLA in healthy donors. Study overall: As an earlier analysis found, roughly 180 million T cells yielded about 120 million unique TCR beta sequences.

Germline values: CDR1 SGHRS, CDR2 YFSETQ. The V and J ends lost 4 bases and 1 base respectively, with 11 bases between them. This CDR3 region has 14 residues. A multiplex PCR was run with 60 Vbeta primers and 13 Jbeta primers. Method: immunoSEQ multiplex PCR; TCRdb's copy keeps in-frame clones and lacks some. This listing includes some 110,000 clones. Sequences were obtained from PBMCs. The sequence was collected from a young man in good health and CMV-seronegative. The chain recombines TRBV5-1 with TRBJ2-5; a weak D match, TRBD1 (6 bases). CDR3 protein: CASSPGTTQETQYF. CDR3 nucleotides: TGCGCCAGCAGCCCGGGGACAACCCAAGAGACCCAGTACTTC.